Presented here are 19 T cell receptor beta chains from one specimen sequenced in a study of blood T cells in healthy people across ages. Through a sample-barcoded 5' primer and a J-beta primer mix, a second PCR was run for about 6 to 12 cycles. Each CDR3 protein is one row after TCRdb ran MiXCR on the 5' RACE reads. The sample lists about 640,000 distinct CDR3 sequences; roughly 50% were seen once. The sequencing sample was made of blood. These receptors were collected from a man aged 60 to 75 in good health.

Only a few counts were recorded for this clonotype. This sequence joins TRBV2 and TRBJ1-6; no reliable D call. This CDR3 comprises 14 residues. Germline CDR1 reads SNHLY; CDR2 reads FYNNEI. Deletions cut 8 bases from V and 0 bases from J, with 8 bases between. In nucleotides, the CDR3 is TGTGCCAGCGGAGAGAGCTCCTATAATTCACCCCTCCACTTT. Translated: CASGESSYNSPLHF. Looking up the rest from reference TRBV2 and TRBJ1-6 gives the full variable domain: EPEVTQTPSHQVTQMGQEVILRCVPISNHLYFYWYRQILGQKVEFLVSFYNNEISEKSEIFDDQFSVERPDGSNFTLKIRSTKLEDSAMYFCASGESSYNSPLHFGNGTRLTVT.

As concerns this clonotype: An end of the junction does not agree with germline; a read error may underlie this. CDR3 amino acids: CASSTRAPSTDTQYF. The DNA for the CDR3 is TGTGCCAGCAGCACCCGTGCCCCTAGCACGGATACGCAGTATTTT. The chain recombines TRBV12-3 or TRBV12-4 with TRBJ2-3; D is perhaps TRBD2 (5 bases). This CDR3 is built from 15 residues.

The CDR3 here is CASSPRRGASDTQYF. CDR3 DNA: TGTGCCAGCAGCCCAAGGCGGGGGGCTTCAGATACGCAGTATTTT. The chain carries TRBV5-5 and TRBJ2-3; TRBD2 aligns across 8 bases. This CDR3 has 15 residues. Germline V lookup: CDR1 SGHKS, CDR2 YYEKEE (reference sequence). The ends lost 4 bases at V and 4 bases at J; junction bases unmatched: 8.

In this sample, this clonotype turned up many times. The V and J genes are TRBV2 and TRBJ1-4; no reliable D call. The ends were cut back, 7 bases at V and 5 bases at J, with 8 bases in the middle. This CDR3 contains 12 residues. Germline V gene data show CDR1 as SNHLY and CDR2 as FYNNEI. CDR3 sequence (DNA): TGTGCCAGCATGGGCTTAAATGAAAAACTGTTTTTT. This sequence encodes CASMGLNEKLFF.

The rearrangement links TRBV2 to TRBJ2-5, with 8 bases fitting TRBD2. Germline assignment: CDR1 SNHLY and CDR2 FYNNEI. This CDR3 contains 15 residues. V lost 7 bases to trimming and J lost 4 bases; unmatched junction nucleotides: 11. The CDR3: CASNLRGGLGETQYF. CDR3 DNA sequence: TGTGCCAGCAATCTCCGGGGGGGCCTAGGAGAGACCCAGTACTTC.

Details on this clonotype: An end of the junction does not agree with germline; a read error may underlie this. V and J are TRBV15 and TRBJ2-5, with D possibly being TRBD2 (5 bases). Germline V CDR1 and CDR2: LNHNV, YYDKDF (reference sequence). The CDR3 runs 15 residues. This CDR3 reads CATSLEMEEQENQYF. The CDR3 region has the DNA TGTGCCACCAGCTTGGAGATGGAGGAGCAAGAGAACCAGTACTTC.

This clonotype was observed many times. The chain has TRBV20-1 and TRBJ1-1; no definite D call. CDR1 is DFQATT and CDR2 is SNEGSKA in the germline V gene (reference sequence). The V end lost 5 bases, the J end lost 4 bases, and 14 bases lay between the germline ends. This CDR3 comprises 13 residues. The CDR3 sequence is CSAPGPLGTEAFF. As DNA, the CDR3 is TGCAGTGCTCCGGGCCCCCTGGGCACTGAAGCTTTCTTT.

In DNA, the CDR3 is TGCAGTGCTAACATAGCGGGGGGAGCCAAAAACATTCAGTACTTC. It specifies CSANIAGGAKNIQYF. This rearrangement joins TRBV20-1 to TRBJ2-4, with 10 bases fitting TRBD2. The CDR3 has 15 residues. Unmatched junction bases numbered 3, after V lost 4 bases and J lost 0 bases. From germline, CDR1 is DFQATT and CDR2 SNEGSKA (reference sequence).

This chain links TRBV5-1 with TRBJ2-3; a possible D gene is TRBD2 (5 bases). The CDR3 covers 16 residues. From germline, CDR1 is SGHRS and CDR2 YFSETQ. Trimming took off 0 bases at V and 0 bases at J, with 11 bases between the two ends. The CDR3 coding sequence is TGCGCCAGCAGCTTGGTATCTCGGGGTAGCACAGATACGCAGTATTTT. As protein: CASSLVSRGSTDTQYF.

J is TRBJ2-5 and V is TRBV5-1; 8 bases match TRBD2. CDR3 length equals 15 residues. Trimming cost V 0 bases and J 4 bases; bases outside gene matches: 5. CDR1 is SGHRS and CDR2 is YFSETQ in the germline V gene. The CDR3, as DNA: TGCGCCAGCAGCTTGGGGGCTAGCGGGCTAGAGACCCAGTACTTC. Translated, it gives CASSLGASGLETQYF.

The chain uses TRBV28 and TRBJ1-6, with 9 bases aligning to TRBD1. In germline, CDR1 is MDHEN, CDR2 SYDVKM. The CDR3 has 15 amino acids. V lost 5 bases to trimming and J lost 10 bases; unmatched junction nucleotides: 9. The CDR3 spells CASSTGDRAGSPLHF. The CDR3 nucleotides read TGTGCCAGCAGTACCGGGGACAGGGCTGGATCACCCCTCCACTTT. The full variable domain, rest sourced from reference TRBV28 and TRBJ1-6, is DVKVTQSSRYLVKRTGEKVFLECVQDMDHENMFWYRQDPGLGLRLIYFSYDVKMKEKGDIPEGYSVSREKKERFSLILESASTNQTSMYLCASSTGDRAGSPLHFGNGTRLTVT.

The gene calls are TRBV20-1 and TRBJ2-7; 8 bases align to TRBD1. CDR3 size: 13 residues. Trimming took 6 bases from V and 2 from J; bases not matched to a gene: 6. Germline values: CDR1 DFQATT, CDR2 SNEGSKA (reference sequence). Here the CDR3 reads CSANDRGPYEQYF. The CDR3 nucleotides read TGCAGTGCCAACGACAGGGGACCCTACGAGCAGTACTTC.

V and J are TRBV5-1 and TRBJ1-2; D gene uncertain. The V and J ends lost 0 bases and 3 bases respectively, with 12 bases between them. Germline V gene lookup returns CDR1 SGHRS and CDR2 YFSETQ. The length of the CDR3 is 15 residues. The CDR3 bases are TGCGCCAGCAGCTTGGGCGGGAGTTCGGACTATGGCTACACCTTC. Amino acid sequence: CASSLGGSSDYGYTF.

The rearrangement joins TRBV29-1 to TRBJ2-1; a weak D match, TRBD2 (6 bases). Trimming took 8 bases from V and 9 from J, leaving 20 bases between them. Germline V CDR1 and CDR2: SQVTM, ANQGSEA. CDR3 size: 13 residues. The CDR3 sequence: CSTERQGGLEQFF. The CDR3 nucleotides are TGCAGCACGGAGAGGCAGGGAGGACTTGAGCAGTTCTTC.

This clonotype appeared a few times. The CDR3 loop is CASRFSTGEYEQYF. The CDR3 nucleotides are TGTGCCAGCAGATTCTCAACAGGGGAGTACGAGCAGTACTTC. The V and J genes are TRBV11-2 and TRBJ2-7; 7 bases line up with TRBD1. Germline CDR1 and CDR2: SGHAT and FQNNGV. This CDR3 is built from 14 residues. V lost 6 bases, J lost 4 bases, and 9 bases stayed unmatched.

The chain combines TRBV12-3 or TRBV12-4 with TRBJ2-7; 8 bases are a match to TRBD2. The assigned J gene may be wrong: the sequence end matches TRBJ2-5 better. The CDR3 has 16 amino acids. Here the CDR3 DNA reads TGTGCCAGCCAGTTTGCCCCGGGAGCGGGGGTAGAGACCCAGTACTTC. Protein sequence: CASQFAPGAGVETQYF.

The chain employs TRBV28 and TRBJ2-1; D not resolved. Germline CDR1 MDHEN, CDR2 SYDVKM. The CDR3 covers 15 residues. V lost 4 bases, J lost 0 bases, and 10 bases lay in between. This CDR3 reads CASSWSRSSYNEQFF. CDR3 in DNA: TGTGCCAGCAGTTGGTCGAGGAGCTCCTACAATGAGCAGTTCTTC.

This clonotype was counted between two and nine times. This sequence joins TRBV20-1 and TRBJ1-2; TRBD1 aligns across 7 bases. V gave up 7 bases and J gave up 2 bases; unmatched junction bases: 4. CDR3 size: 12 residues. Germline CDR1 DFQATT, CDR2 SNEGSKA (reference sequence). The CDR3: CSVTRGNYGYTF. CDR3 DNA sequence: TGCAGTGTCACCAGGGGGAACTATGGCTACACCTTC.

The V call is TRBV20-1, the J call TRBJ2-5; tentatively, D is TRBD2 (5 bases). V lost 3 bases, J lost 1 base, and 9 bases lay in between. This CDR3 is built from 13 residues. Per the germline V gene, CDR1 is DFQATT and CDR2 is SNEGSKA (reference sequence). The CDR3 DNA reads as TGCAGTGCTAGCGGGGATGCCCAAGAGACCCAGTACTTC. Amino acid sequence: CSASGDAQETQYF.